This TCR beta chain was profiled in a study of blood T cell repertoires in COVID-19. Study information: Specimens from acute and convalescent COVID-19 originated in the United States, Italy and Spain. Sources were T cells, B-cell-depleted T cells, or PBMCs; the material itself was cDNA or gDNA.

The authors' processing: It was from reference gene primer amplification that nucleated cell counts were estimated. The assay was immunoSEQ multiplex PCR, and TCRdb's table has in-frame clones only and misses some. Clonal size and the V and J genes are those of that table, whereas D and trimming came from the DNA. The sample carries 150,000 to 250,000 clones, 94% recorded once. Trimming pared 4 bases from V and 1 base from J, leaving 7 bases between. The CDR3 consists of 13 residues. CDR1 and CDR2 from the germline V gene are MGHDK and SYGVNS. Patients at the Seattle site were enrolled during active infection and followed longitudinally.

The V and J genes are TRBV25-1 and TRBJ1-2, with unresolved D. Sequencing was performed on peripheral blood. This TCR came from a man aged 30-40 years with COVID-19, enrolled during active disease. CDR3 DNA: TGTGCCAGCAGTGGTCAGAATAACTATGGCTACACCTTC. It is translated as CASSGQNNYGYTF.